One T cell receptor (beta chain) is described in this entry. An amount of RNA that ranged from about 0.45 to 1 ug was reverse transcribed with random hexamers. Amplification of TCR beta CDR3 spanned 54 Vbeta and 13 Jbeta via immunoSEQ multiplex PCR. Each CDR3 protein gets one entry after TCRdb re-called the immunoSEQ multiplex PCR reads with MiXCR. The sample records some 150,000 distinct CDR3 sequences, roughly 94% being singletons. The sample comes from a study of CD8 T cells in Susac syndrome. Sequencing of TCR beta drew on CD8+ and CD4+ T cells from blood. The study used healthy donors as controls matched for age and sex. TEMRA cells were FACS-enriched, and CD8+ and CD4+ T cells were isolated negatively. The origin of this receptor is a human donor in good health. The sequenced sample was CD4+ T cells from PBMCs.

The CDR3 bases are TGCGCCAGCAGCTTATACGGCCAGATCCGGCAGTACTTC. Amino acid sequence: CASSLYGQIRQYF. V gene TRBV5-1 combines with J gene TRBJ2-7, with unresolved D. V lost 2 bases, J lost 9 bases, and 15 bases lay in between. Germline CDR1 and CDR2: SGHRS and YFSETQ. The CDR3 sequence is 13 residues long.